This T cell receptor (beta chain) appears in the sequencing data of a study of cytomegalovirus exposure and HLA in healthy donors. PCR was performed using 60 Vbeta and 13 Jbeta primers. Clones were read by immunoSEQ multiplex PCR, and TCRdb kept only the in-frame ones, dropping some. This table has approximately 88,000 clones, roughly 73% appearing once. Germline V lookup: CDR1 MDHEN, CDR2 SYDVKM. V gave up 5 bases and J gave up 6 bases; unmatched junction bases: 7. The CDR3 covers 15 residues. Notes on this clone: Its antigen is currently unknown.

Study-wide points: Among TCR beta chains, those listed as cytomegalovirus-associated numbered around 180. Association of a missense DCLRE1C variant with TCR beta V- and J-gene trimming was reported in a later analysis.

This clonotype was sampled from a man between 50 and 59 years old in good health and CMV-seropositive. The chain couples TRBV28 to TRBJ1-4, with TRBD1 matching 9 bases. Specimen: PBMCs. The DNA of the CDR3 is TGTGCCAGCAGTGTCCCGGGACAGGGTTATGAAAAACTGTTTTTT. Protein sequence: CASSVPGQGYEKLFF.